A single sample gave rise to the 22 T cell receptor beta chains below, sequenced in a study of T cells in pancreatic ductal adenocarcinoma. The assay was immunoSEQ multiplex PCR, and TCRdb's table has in-frame clones only and misses some. The sample comprises roughly 100,000 clones, over 90% of which are singletons, and roughly 3% rests with the top ten. The selected patients with pancreatic ductal adenocarcinoma had surgery but no neoadjuvant therapy. The specimen was PBMCs. The receptors come from a human donor with pancreatic ductal adenocarcinoma.

The gene calls are TRBV13 and TRBJ1-1; no definite D call. This CDR3 is built from 13 residues. CDR1 is PRHDT and CDR2 is FYEKMQ in the germline V gene (reference sequence). V lost 5 bases and J 2 bases, leaving 9 bases between the germline ends. The CDR3: CASSPTVNTEAFF. The CDR3 region has the DNA TGTGCCAGCAGCCCCACAGTAAACACTGAAGCTTTCTTT.

The chain combines TRBV7-7 with TRBJ2-5; TRBD2 agrees at 13 bases. The CDR3 covers 15 residues. CDR1 and CDR2 from the germline V gene are SSHAT and FNYEAQ (reference sequence). Trimming at V came to 5 bases and at J to 2 bases, leaving 2 bases not matched to a gene. The CDR3 sequence is CASSMGLAGQETQYF. In nucleotides, the CDR3 is TGTGCCAGCAGCATGGGACTAGCGGGACAAGAGACCCAGTACTTC. Full variable domain (remainder filled in from reference TRBV7-7 and TRBJ2-5): GAGVSQSPRYKVTKRGQDVTLRCDPISSHATLYWYQQALGQGPEFLTYFNYEAQPDKSGLPSDRFSAERPEGSISTLTIQRTEQRDSAMYRCASSMGLAGQETQYFGPGTRLLVL.

This rearrangement joins TRBV27 to TRBJ2-7; 8 nucleotides agree with TRBD1. The CDR3 extends over 14 amino acids. The trim removed 5 bases at V and 3 bases at J, leaving 6 bases unmatched. Germline V gene sequence: CDR1 MNHEY, CDR2 SMNVEV (reference sequence). Here the CDR3 DNA reads TGTGCCAGCAGTAGAGGAGACAGGGGCTACGAGCAGTACTTC. This sequence encodes CASSRGDRGYEQYF.

This sequence joins TRBV6-1 and TRBJ2-7; D is unclear. Germline CDR1 is MNHNS and CDR2 is SASEGT. This CDR3 comprises 13 residues. V shed 2 bases and J shed 2 bases, with 7 bases lying between them. CDR3: CASSETVTYEQYF. The CDR3 DNA sequence: TGTGCCAGCAGTGAAACAGTCACCTACGAGCAGTACTTC.

This chain joins TRBV7-8 and TRBJ2-5, with D hard to call. The CDR3 spans 15 residues. CDR1 SGHVS and CDR2 FQNEAQ come from the germline V gene. V lost 1 base and J 2 bases, leaving 11 bases between the germline ends. The CDR3 DNA follows: TGTGCCAGCAGCTTAGTTCAAGCGAGACAAGAGACCCAGTACTTC. It encodes CASSLVQARQETQYF.

This chain joins TRBV27 and TRBJ2-7; the match to TRBD1 covers 9 bases. Germline V gives CDR1 MNHEY, CDR2 SMNVEV (reference sequence). The junction had 14 bases not matched to a gene; V was cut back by 6 bases and J by 5 bases. There are 16 residues in the CDR3. This chain's CDR3 is CASRTGGGLLLDEQYF. DNA for the CDR3: TGTGCCAGCAGAACAGGGGGCGGCCTTCTCCTGGACGAGCAGTACTTC.

The rearrangement joins TRBV7-2 to TRBJ2-5; TRBD2 matches 14 bases. The germline V gene encodes CDR1 SGHTA and CDR2 FQGNSA. V lost 6 bases to trimming and J lost 5 bases; unmatched junction nucleotides: 8. CDR3 length equals 16 residues. CDR3 coding DNA: TGTGCCAGCAGGGGTCCGACTAGCGGGAGGGATGAGACCCAGTACTTC. It encodes CASRGPTSGRDETQYF.

This chain links TRBV9 with TRBJ2-1; a possible D gene is TRBD1 (5 bases). This CDR3 region has 14 residues. Germline V gene sequence: CDR1 SGDLS, CDR2 YYNGEE. V lost 0 bases and J 1 base, leaving 5 bases between the germline ends. The CDR3 sequence is CASSVGQSYNEQFF. CDR3 DNA: TGTGCCAGCAGCGTAGGACAGTCCTACAATGAGCAGTTCTTC.

This sequence joins TRBV6-5 and TRBJ1-2; D remains ambiguous. The CDR3 extends over 12 amino acids. From germline, CDR1 is MNHEY and CDR2 SVGAGI. The V end lost 7 bases, the J end lost 2 bases, and 8 bases lay between the germline ends. In DNA, the CDR3 is TGTGCCAGCACCTCGGGGAACTATGGCTACACCTTC. It translates to CASTSGNYGYTF.

This chain connects TRBV7-2 to TRBJ2-7; possibly TRBD2 for D (5 bases). Germline CDR1 and CDR2: SGHTA and FQGNSA. The CDR3 covers 13 residues. The V end was cut by 2 bases, the J end by 2 bases, with 7 bases between. The CDR3 sequence: CASSLKGAYEQYF. The CDR3 region has the DNA TGTGCCAGCAGCTTAAAGGGAGCCTACGAGCAGTACTTC.

The rearrangement joins TRBV4-1 to TRBJ2-7, with a tentative D call TRBD1 (5 bases). V dropped 3 bases and J dropped 5 bases, with 17 bases sitting between them. This CDR3 comprises 15 residues. Germline CDR1 reads MGHRA; CDR2 reads YSYEKL. Here the CDR3 reads CASSHLPDTSNEQYF. The CDR3 bases are TGCGCCAGCAGCCATCTACCGGACACCTCTAACGAGCAGTACTTC.

This clone was observed a single time. J is TRBJ2-1 and V is TRBV29-1; 8 nucleotides align to TRBD1. The CDR3 is made up of 13 amino acids. The germline CDR1 and CDR2 sequences are SQVTM and ANQGSEA. The J segment lost 6 bases and the V segment lost 7 bases, leaving 8 bases of the junction unmatched. The CDR3 sequence: CSADREGFNEQFF. The CDR3 DNA reads as TGCAGCGCGGACAGGGAAGGTTTCAATGAGCAGTTCTTC.

The rearrangement joins TRBV7-9 to TRBJ2-5; D is perhaps TRBD2 (6 bases). This CDR3 region has 14 residues. V dropped 0 bases and J dropped 5 bases, with 10 bases sitting between them. Germline CDR1 and CDR2: SEHNR and FQNEAQ (reference sequence). This CDR3 reads CASSLAGGRETQYF. The CDR3 DNA follows: TGTGCCAGCAGCTTAGCGGGAGGCCGGGAGACCCAGTACTTC.

The rearrangement joins TRBV6-1 to TRBJ1-4; D unclear. The CDR3 runs to 14 residues. Deletions cut 0 bases from V and 8 bases from J, with 10 bases between. Germline V CDR1 and CDR2: MNHNS, SASEGT. CDR3 protein: CASSEALRSEKLFF. The CDR3 DNA reads TGTGCCAGCAGTGAAGCTCTCAGGTCCGAAAAACTGTTTTTT.

The rearrangement uses TRBV27 and TRBJ1-5; 9 positions agree with TRBD1. Germline lookup yields CDR1 MNHEY and CDR2 SMNVEV (reference sequence). Trimming cost V 10 bases and J 3 bases; bases outside gene matches: 7. CDR3 size: 14 residues. This chain's CDR3 is CATRQGGNNQPQHF. The CDR3 nucleotides are TGTGCCACAAGACAGGGGGGCAACAATCAGCCCCAGCATTTT.

This chain uses TRBV21-1 with TRBJ2-7; TRBD2 reflects the table's D call only, with no check against the DNA. TRBV21-1 is tagged as a pseudogene. The CDR3 extends over 14 amino acids. Here the CDR3 reads CASSRREWAREQYF. CDR3 sequence (DNA): TGTGCCAGCAGCAGGCGGGAGTGGGCTAGGGAGCAGTACTTC.

The genes are TRBV7-3 and TRBJ2-5, with D possibly TRBD2 on 6 matching bases. This CDR3 region has 14 residues. Per the germline V gene, CDR1 is SGHTA and CDR2 is FQGTGA. V was clipped by 2 bases and J by 2 bases, with 9 bases between them. In nucleotides, the CDR3 is TGTGCCAGCAGCTTACAGGGAGGTCAAGAGACCCAGTACTTC. Translating gives CASSLQGGQETQYF.

The chain couples TRBV18 to TRBJ1-2; 7 nucleotides agree with TRBD1. Germline values: CDR1 KGHSH, CDR2 LQKENI. The CDR3 runs to 16 residues. The V gene end was trimmed by 3 bases and the J gene end by 5 bases; junction bases not matched to a gene: 12. The CDR3 protein is CASSPGRQGLGYGYTF. The CDR3 bases are TGTGCCAGCTCACCGGGAAGACAGGGCTTAGGGTATGGCTACACCTTC.

As concerns this clone: One end of the junction does not line up with germline, which may come from a read error. The same CDR3 arises from other DNA sequences in this sample as well. V is TRBV11-2 and J is TRBJ2-7, with D unclear. This CDR3 spans 15 amino acids. Germline CDR1 and CDR2: SGHAT and FQNNGV. This CDR3 reads CASSQNLASSYEQYF. The CDR3 DNA is TGCGCCAGCAGCCAAAACCTTGCTAGCTCCTACGAGCAGTACTTC.

This chain uses TRBV14 with TRBJ2-7, with TRBD1 as a possible D gene (6 bases). Looked up from germline, CDR1 is SGHDN and CDR2 is FVKESK. The V and J ends lost 3 bases and 6 bases respectively, with 9 bases between them. CDR3 size: 12 residues. This CDR3 is CASSHTGIEQYF. DNA for the CDR3: TGTGCCAGCAGCCACACAGGGATCGAGCAGTACTTC.

V and J are TRBV28 and TRBJ2-7; possibly TRBD2 for D (5 bases). V was trimmed by 6 bases and J by 4 bases, leaving 7 bases between them. CDR1 is MDHEN and CDR2 is SYDVKM in the germline V gene. This CDR3 comprises 11 residues. CDR3 loop: CASRRTYEQYF. The CDR3 bases are TGTGCCAGCAGGAGGACTTACGAGCAGTACTTC. Based on the CDR3 plus reference TRBV28 and TRBJ2-7, the full variable domain is DVKVTQSSRYLVKRTGEKVFLECVQDMDHENMFWYRQDPGLGLRLIYFSYDVKMKEKGDIPEGYSVSREKKERFSLILESASTNQTSMYLCASRRTYEQYFGPGTRLTVT.

The genes are TRBV10-3 and TRBJ2-4; no reliable D call. The CDR3 spans 13 residues. Trimming removed 4 bases at V and 8 bases at J, with 12 bases between. From germline, CDR1 is ENHRY and CDR2 SYGVKD. CDR3 DNA: TGTGCCATCAGTGTTTCCCCGGTCGACATTCAGTACTTC. The encoded protein is CAISVSPVDIQYF.